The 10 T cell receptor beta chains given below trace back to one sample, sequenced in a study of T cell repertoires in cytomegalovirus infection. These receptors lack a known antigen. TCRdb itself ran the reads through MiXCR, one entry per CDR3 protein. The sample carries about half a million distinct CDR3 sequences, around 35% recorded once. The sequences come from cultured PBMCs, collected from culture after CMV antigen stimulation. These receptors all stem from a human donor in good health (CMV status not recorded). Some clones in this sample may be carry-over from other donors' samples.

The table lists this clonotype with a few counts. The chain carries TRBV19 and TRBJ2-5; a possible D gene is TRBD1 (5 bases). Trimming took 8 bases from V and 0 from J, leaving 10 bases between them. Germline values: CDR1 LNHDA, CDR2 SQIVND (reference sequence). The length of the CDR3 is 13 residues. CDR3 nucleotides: TGTGCCAGTCAGGGCCAACACCAAGAGACCCAGTACTTC. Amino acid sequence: CASQGQHQETQYF. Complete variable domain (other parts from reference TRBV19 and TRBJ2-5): DGGITQSPKYLFRKEGQNVTLSCEQNLNHDAMYWYRQDPGQGLRLIYYSQIVNDFQKGDIAEGYSVSREKKESFPLTVTSAQKNPTAFYLCASQGQHQETQYFGPGTRLLVL.

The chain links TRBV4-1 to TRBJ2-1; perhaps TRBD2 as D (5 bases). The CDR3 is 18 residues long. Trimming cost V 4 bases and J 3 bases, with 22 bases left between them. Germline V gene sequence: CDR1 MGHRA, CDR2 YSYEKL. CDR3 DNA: TGCGCCAGCAGCCCTCCTCCGGGCCAAGCGGAAGACTACAATGAGCAGTTCTTC. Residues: CASSPPPGQAEDYNEQFF.

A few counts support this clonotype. CDR3 DNA: TGTGCCAGCAGCTTAACGGTCTCTGGAAACACCATATATTTT. The encoded protein is CASSLTVSGNTIYF. The rearrangement joins TRBV7-2 to TRBJ1-3; D gene unclear. The CDR3 covers 14 residues. CDR1 and CDR2 from the germline V gene are SGHTA and FQGNSA. V lost 2 bases and J lost 0, with 5 bases in between.

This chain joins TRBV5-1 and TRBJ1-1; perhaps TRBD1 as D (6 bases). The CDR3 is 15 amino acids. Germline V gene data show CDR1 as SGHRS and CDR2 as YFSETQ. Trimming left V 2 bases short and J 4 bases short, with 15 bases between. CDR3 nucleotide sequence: TGCGCCAGCAGCTTAGGTTTGCAGGGGACCACTGAAGCTTTCTTT. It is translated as CASSLGLQGTTEAFF.

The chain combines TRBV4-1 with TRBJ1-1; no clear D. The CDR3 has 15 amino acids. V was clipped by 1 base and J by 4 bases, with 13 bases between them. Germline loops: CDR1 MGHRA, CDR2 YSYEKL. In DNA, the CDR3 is TGCGCCAGCAGCCAAGCAGCTGTCGTCGGCACTGAAGCTTTCTTT. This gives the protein CASSQAAVVGTEAFF.

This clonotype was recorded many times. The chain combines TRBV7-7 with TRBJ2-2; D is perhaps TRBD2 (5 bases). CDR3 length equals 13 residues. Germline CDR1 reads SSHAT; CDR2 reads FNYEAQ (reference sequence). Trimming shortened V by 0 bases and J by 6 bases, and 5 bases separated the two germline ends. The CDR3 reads CASSLARAGELFF. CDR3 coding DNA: TGTGCCAGCAGCTTAGCGCGGGCCGGGGAGCTGTTTTTT.

This CDR3 is CSIRRGSTDTQYF. The CDR3 DNA reads as TGCAGTATTAGGCGCGGCAGCACAGATACGCAGTATTTT. This rearrangement joins TRBV20-1 to TRBJ2-3; D remains unclear. The CDR3 length is 13 residues. Germline values: CDR1 DFQATT, CDR2 SNEGSKA (reference sequence). The V end was cut by 8 bases, the J end by 0 bases, with 12 bases between.

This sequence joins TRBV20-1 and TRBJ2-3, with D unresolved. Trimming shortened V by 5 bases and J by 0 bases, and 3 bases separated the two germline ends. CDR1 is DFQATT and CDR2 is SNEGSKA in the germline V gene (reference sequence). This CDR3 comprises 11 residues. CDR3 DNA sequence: TGCAGTGCTGAAAGCACAGATACGCAGTATTTT. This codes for CSAESTDTQYF.

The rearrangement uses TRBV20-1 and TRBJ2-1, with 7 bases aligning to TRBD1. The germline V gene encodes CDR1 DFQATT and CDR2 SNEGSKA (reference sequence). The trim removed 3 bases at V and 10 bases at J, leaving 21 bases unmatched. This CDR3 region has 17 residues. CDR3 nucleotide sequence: TGCAGTGCTAGGGACCCGTCTAGTAGGGGGAGCAGGGGGGAGCAGTTCTTC. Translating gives CSARDPSSRGSRGEQFF.

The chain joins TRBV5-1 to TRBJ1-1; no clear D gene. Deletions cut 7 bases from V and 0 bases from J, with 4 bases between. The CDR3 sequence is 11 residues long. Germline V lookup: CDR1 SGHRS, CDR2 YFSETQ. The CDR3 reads CASAMNTEAFF. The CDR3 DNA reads TGCGCCAGCGCGATGAACACTGAAGCTTTCTTT. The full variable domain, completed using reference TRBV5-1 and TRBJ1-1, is KAGVTQTPRYLIKTRGQQVTLSCSPISGHRSVSWYQQTPGQGLQFLFEYFSETQRNKGNFPGRFSGRQFSNSRSEMNVSTLELGDSALYLCASAMNTEAFFGQGTRLTVV.